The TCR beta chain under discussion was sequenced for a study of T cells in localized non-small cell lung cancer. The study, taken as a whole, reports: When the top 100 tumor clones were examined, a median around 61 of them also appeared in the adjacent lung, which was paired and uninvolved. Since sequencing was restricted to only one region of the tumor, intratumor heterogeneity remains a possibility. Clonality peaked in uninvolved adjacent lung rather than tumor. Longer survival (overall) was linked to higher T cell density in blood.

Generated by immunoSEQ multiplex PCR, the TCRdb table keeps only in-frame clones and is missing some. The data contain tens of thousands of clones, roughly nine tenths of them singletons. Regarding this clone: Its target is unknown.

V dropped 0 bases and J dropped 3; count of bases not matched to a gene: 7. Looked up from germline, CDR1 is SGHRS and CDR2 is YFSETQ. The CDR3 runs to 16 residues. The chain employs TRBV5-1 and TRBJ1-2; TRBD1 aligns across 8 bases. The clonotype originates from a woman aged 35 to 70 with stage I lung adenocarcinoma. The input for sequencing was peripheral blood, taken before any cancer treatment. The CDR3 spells CASSLESPGQDYGYTF. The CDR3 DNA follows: TGCGCCAGCAGCTTGGAATCCCCGGGACAGGACTATGGCTACACCTTC.